Listed below are T cell receptor beta chains from one sample, sequenced in a study of blood T cell repertoires in COVID-19. Clones were sequenced by immunoSEQ multiplex PCR, and TCRdb holds only the in-frame ones, with some missing. The data show 95,000 to 110,000 clones, 75% to 90% seen once. The sequenced sample was peripheral blood. These receptor sequences come from a man in his fifties or sixties with acute or convalescent COVID-19. Each CDR3 is given with its conserved first and last residue. Each record gives: V gene, D gene, J gene, CDR3 length, CDR3 protein. The D gene is left open where the match is weak.

>TRBV5-4|TRBD1|TRBJ1-3|16
CASSLGRGMEGNTIYF
>TRBV7-9|.|TRBJ1-1|15
CASNKTPRDIAEAFF
>TRBV7-6|TRBD2|TRBJ2-1|16
CASSLIRLAGKDEQFF
>TRBV19|.|TRBJ2-3|14
CASSTGLYTDTQYF
>TRBV7-9|.|TRBJ2-3|15
CASSLDRGYTDTQYF
>TRBV2|TRBD1|TRBJ1-5|15
CASRSTGGGDQPQHF
>TRBV4-1|TRBD1|TRBJ1-1|18
CASSPHHPGTGWNTEAFF
>TRBV5-1|.|TRBJ2-1|13
CASSLQPGYEQFF
>TRBV18|.|TRBJ2-2|15
CASSPGLPGDGELFF
>TRBV3-1/TRBV3-2|.|TRBJ2-3|13
CASSQFPGDEKYF
>TRBV15|TRBD2|TRBJ2-1|17
CATSRDLLAGGLHEQFF
>TRBV11-2|TRBD1|TRBJ2-2|15
CASSLVGTGSGELFF
>TRBV20-1|.|TRBJ1-5|16
CSASATGTISNQPQHF
>TRBV2|TRBD2|TRBJ2-4|12
CASSRTRNIQYF
>TRBV28|.|TRBJ1-6|15
CASRYRDSSNSPLHF
>TRBV2|TRBD2|TRBJ2-1|16
CATQPGLAGVTNEQFF
>TRBV28|TRBD1|TRBJ2-4|17
CASSFGGTGTVKNIQYF
>TRBV18|.|TRBJ2-5|14
CASSPPQVKETQYF
>TRBV11-3|TRBD2|TRBJ2-2|15
CASSFSGSNAGELFF
>TRBV6-5|TRBD1|TRBJ2-1|15
CASSYLIGQGNEQFF
>TRBV7-6|.|TRBJ1-4|14
CASSLGGFEEKLFF
>TRBV28|TRBD1|TRBJ2-5|15
CASSLYRGYQETQYF
>TRBV7-9|TRBD2|TRBJ2-2|16
CASSRTSGRSPGELFF
>TRBV5-4|.|TRBJ2-5|15
CASSLYIQGEETQYF
>TRBV6-6|.|TRBJ1-2|14
CASNDSPGTDGYTF
>TRBV5-6|TRBD2|TRBJ2-1|14
CASSTPSGFLEQFF
>TRBV4-3|TRBD2|TRBJ2-1|16
CASSQDRVAGPNEQFF
>TRBV6-5|.|TRBJ2-3|15
CASSLGGADTDTQYF
>TRBV11-3|.|TRBJ2-5|12
CASSFTGETQYF
>TRBV19|.|TRBJ1-1|14
CATARGIYNTEAFF
>TRBV7-8|.|TRBJ2-1|16
CASSSLLTTSYNEQFF
>TRBV10-3|.|TRBJ2-1|12
CAINSGVDEQFF
>TRBV5-1|TRBD2|TRBJ2-1|16
CASSPIAGETYNEQFF
>TRBV19|.|TRBJ1-2|12
CASSNRETGYTF
>TRBV11-3|.|TRBJ2-1|17
CASSFRRVGSGYNEQFF
>TRBV7-6|.|TRBJ1-6|15
CASSLLGQPGSPLHF
>TRBV7-8|.|TRBJ2-2|18
CASSLAVLGLMNTGELFF
>TRBV5-1|.|TRBJ2-5|16
CASSLGGGGRLETQYF
>TRBV24-1|TRBD2|TRBJ2-1|20
CATSDPAPRTSVSSYNEQFF
>TRBV11-2|TRBD2|TRBJ2-1|16
CASSSFEGSGSNEQFF
>TRBV19|TRBD1|TRBJ2-5|16
CASSIGGTGGLETQYF
>TRBV7-2|.|TRBJ2-1|14
CASSQAIRLNEQFF
>TRBV14|.|TRBJ1-1|15
CASSSRRGLNTEAFF
>TRBV6-1|.|TRBJ1-5|11
CASSESKPQHF